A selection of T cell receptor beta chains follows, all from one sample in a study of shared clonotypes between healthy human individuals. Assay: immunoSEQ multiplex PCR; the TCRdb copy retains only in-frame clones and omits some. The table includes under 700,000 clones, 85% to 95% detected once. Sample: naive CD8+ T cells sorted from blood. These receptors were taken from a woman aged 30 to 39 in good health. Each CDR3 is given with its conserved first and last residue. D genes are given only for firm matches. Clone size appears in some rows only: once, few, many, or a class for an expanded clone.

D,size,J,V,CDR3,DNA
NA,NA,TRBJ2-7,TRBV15,CATSRDRVGEQYF,TGTGCCACCAGCAGAGATCGGGTCGGCGAGCAGTACTTC
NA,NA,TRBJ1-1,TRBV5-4,CASSYGENTEAFF,TGTGCCAGCAGCTATGGCGAGAACACTGAAGCTTTCTTT
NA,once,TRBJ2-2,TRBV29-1,CSASGGTGELFF,TGCAGCGCCTCTGGGGGAACCGGGGAGCTGTTTTTT
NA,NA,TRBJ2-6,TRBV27,CATKYRPWGLSGANVLTF,TGTGCCACCAAATATCGGCCGTGGGGACTCTCTGGGGCCAACGTCCTGACTTTC
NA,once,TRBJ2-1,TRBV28,CASSPVALLNEQFF,TGTGCCAGCAGTCCGGTAGCGCTCCTCAATGAGCAGTTCTTC
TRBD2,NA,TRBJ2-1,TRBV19,CASSITSGSNNEQFF,TGTGCCAGTAGTATCACTAGCGGGTCGAACAATGAGCAGTTCTTC
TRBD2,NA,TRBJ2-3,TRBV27,CASSPWGAGGHPDTQYF,TGTGCCAGCAGTCCCTGGGGAGCGGGAGGACACCCGGATACGCAGTATTTT
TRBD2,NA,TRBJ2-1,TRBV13,CASSLKTSGRNEQFF,TGTGCCAGCAGCTTAAAAACTAGCGGGAGAAATGAGCAGTTCTTC
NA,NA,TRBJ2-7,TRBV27,CASSPSGGVKPYEQYF,TGTGCCAGCAGTCCCTCCGGAGGGGTTAAACCCTACGAGCAGTACTTC
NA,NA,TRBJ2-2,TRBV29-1,CSVVAGNTGELFF,TGCAGCGTCGTAGCAGGGAACACCGGGGAGCTGTTTTTT
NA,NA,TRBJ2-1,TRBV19,CASSIIGNNEQFF,TGTGCCAGTAGTATTATAGGGAATAATGAGCAGTTCTTC
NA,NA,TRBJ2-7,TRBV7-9,CASSLSRGGYGEQYF,TGTGCCAGCAGCTTATCGAGGGGCGGGTATGGAGAGCAGTACTTC
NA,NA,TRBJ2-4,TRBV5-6,CATRPRAKNIQYF,TGTGCCACCAGACCTAGGGCCAAAAACATTCAGTACTTC
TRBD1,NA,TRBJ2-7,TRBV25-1,CASSENRGHEQYF,TGTGCCAGCAGTGAAAACAGGGGCCACGAGCAGTACTTC
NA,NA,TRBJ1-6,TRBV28,CASMANSPLHF,TGTGCCAGCATGGCGAATTCACCCCTCCACTTT
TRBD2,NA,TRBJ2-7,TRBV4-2,CASSQVAGGPLSSYEQYF,TGTGCCAGCAGCCAAGTAGCGGGAGGGCCGTTAAGCTCCTACGAGCAGTACTTC
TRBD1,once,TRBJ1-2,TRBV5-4,CASSTGQGGGYTF,TGTGCCAGCAGCACCGGACAGGGGGGCGGCTACACCTTC
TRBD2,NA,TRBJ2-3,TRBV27,CASSLSLAGAGTDTQYF,TGTGCCAGCAGTTTATCACTAGCGGGCGCAGGGACAGATACGCAGTATTTT
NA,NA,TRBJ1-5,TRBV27,CASTTSGTGQPQHF,TGTGCCAGCACCACCTCAGGGACTGGTCAGCCCCAGCATTTT
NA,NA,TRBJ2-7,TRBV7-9,CASSPKVGGGGSVYEQYF,TGTGCCAGCAGCCCCAAGGTGGGGGGAGGTGGTTCGGTTTACGAGCAGTACTTC
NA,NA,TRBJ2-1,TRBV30,CAWNHGHEQFF,TGTGCCTGGAATCACGGCCATGAGCAGTTCTTC
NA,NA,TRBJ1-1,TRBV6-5,CASRKGAYTEAFF,TGTGCCAGCAGGAAAGGGGCGTACACTGAAGCTTTCTTT
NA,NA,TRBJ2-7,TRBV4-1,CASSQDGAGFYEQYF,TGCGCCAGCAGCCAAGATGGGGCGGGGTTCTACGAGCAGTACTTC
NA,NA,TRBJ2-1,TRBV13,CASSHPRSYNEQFF,TGTGCCAGCAGCCATCCTCGCTCCTACAATGAGCAGTTCTTC
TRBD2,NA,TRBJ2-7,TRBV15,CATSRGGPAGEPEQYF,TGTGCCACCAGCAGAGGGGGCCCAGCGGGAGAACCCGAGCAGTACTTC
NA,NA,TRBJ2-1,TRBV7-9,CASSLSVAEQFF,TGTGCCAGCAGCTTAAGCGTCGCCGAGCAGTTCTTC
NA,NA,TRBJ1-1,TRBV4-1,CASSQSVVIHTEAFF,TGCGCCAGCAGCCAATCAGTTGTAATTCACACTGAAGCTTTCTTT
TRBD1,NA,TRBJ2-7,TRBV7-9,CASSPAGGTYEQYF,TGTGCCAGCAGCCCCGCAGGGGGCACCTACGAGCAGTACTTC
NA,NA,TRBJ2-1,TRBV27,CASSLRTPSYNEQFF,TGTGCCAGCAGTTTAAGGACACCGTCCTACAATGAGCAGTTCTTC
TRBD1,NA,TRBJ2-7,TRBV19,CASSGQGIYEQYF,TGTGCCAGTAGCGGACAGGGTATATACGAGCAGTACTTC
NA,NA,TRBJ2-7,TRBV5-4,CASSLEGLGSGNEQYF,TGTGCCAGCAGCTTGGAAGGCCTTGGTTCGGGAAACGAGCAGTACTTC
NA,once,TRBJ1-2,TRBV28,CASTHIYGYTF,TGTGCCAGCACCCATATCTATGGCTACACCTTC
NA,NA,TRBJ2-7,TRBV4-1,CASSQDENPYEQYF,TGCGCCAGCAGCCAAGATGAAAACCCCTACGAGCAGTACTTC
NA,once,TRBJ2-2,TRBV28,CASSFILAGGTGELFF,TGTGCCAGCAGTTTCATCCTGGCAGGAGGGACCGGGGAGCTGTTTTTT
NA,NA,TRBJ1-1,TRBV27,CASSPGPNTEAFF,TGTGCCAGCAGTCCGGGCCCGAACACTGAAGCTTTCTTT
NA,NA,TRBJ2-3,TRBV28,CASRVLSESGTDTQYF,TGTGCCAGCAGGGTATTGTCGGAGTCGGGCACAGATACGCAGTATTTT